The present T cell receptor (beta chain) was sequenced within a study of molecular identifiers for immune sequencing clone quantification. This clonotype was recorded many times. MiXCR, applied by TCRdb to the PCR reads, yields one record per CDR3 protein. The data contain just under 650,000 distinct CDR3 sequences, about 20% of them singletons. Deletions cut 5 bases from V and 8 bases from J, with 9 bases between. This CDR3 has 12 amino acids. CDR1 is SEHNR, CDR2 FQNEAQ, per germline (reference sequence). Sequenced sample: naive CD8+ T cells from blood, with Jurkat cell RNA spiked in. Subset denoted: FACS-sorted CD8+CD4-CCR7+CD45RA+ naive T cells. The clonotype was recovered from a human donor in good health. Some libraries in this study had Jurkat cell RNA spiked in. The chain combines TRBV7-9 with TRBJ1-4; D not resolved. The chain's CDR3 is CASSPGQEKLFF. DNA for the CDR3: TGTGCCAGCAGCCCGGGCCAGGAAAAACTGTTTTTT.